The 8 T cell receptor beta chains below come from one sample, sequenced in a study of T cells in women clearing cervical HPV infection. This table comes from immunoSEQ multiplex PCR, and its TCRdb copy is limited to in-frame clones, with some not included. The sample is made up of around 30,000 clones, and the top ten hold 3% to 3.5% of it. The sequenced sample consisted of blood buffy coat. All receptors come from a woman aged 18 to 69 with a cervical HPV16 infection that either progressed to CIN3+ or cleared (not recorded which).

With respect to this clone: The read comes to an end 3 residues before the CDR3 does, leaving the germline J gene to fill in the end. The chain links TRBV18 to TRBJ2-7, with TRBD2 matching 9 bases. The CDR3 length is 15 residues. V lost 3 bases and J lost 1; bases outside the gene matches: 4. Germline V lookup: CDR1 KGHSH, CDR2 LQKENI. The sequenced CDR3 bases are TGTGCCAGCTCACCTCTAGCGGGGCGGTCCTACGAG. Translation: CASSPLAGRSYE. In full, the CDR3 reads CASSPLAGRSYEQYF.

Notes on this clone: The CDR3 end falls 3 residues outside the read, so it is completed with the germline J gene. J is TRBJ1-5 and V is TRBV15; D is undetermined. The CDR3 has 13 residues. The germline CDR1 and CDR2 sequences are LNHNV and YYDKDF (reference sequence). The V gene lost 6 bases and the J gene lost 8 bases, with 14 bases spanning the gap. The CDR3 region is CATSPRLAEPQHF. Incomplete CDR3 DNA: TGTGCCACCAGTCCTCGGTTGGCGGAGCCC.

Details on this clone: The read falls 3 residues short of the CDR3 end, and the missing part is taken from the germline J gene. V and J are TRBV6-1 and TRBJ1-1; weak D call: TRBD1 (6 bases). Germline-derived CDR1 and CDR2 are MNHNS and SASEGT. The CDR3 has 17 residues. With 0 bases removed from V and 0 bases from J, the gap between germline ends came to 14 bases. The DNA read from the CDR3 is TGTGCCAGCAGTGAAGCTACAGGGATGCGGATGAACACTGAA. Its translation is CASSEATGMRMNTE. From start to end, the CDR3 is CASSEATGMRMNTEAFF.

In the case of this clone: The CDR3 end is not reached by the read, which stops 3 residues before it; the germline J gene fills it in. The rearrangement uses TRBV30 and TRBJ1-5; weak D call: TRBD1 (5 bases). The V end was cut by 0 bases, the J end by 5 bases, with 8 bases between. CDR1 is GTSNPN and CDR2 is SVGIG in the germline V gene (reference sequence). CDR3 length: 13 residues. The part of the CDR3 DNA that was read is TGTGCCTGGAGTGTCCAGGGTCATCAGCCC. Translating it yields CAWSVQGHQP. The complete CDR3 reads CAWSVQGHQPQHF.

A remark on this clone: The CDR3 end falls 3 residues outside the read, so it is completed with the germline J gene. This chain connects TRBV19 to TRBJ1-4; 7 bases line up with TRBD1. V was clipped by 8 bases and J by 3 bases; unmatched bases: 9. Germline CDR1 reads LNHDA; CDR2 reads SQIVND (reference sequence). This CDR3 spans 15 amino acids. The CDR3 reads CASRITGAPNEKLFF. The sequenced part of the CDR3 DNA is TGTGCCAGTCGGATAACAGGGGCCCCTAATGAAAAA.

On this clone itself: The read stops 3 residues short of the end of the CDR3; the missing end is completed from the germline J gene. V is TRBV6-2 or TRBV6-3 and J is TRBJ2-2; 7 nucleotides agree with TRBD1. This CDR3 region has 16 residues. The V gene end was trimmed by 5 bases and the J gene end by 0 bases; junction bases not matched to a gene: 6. In germline, CDR1 is MNHEY, CDR2 SVGEGT. The covered CDR3 bases are TGTGCCAGCAGTCGGAACAGGGGACCGAACACCGGGGAG. It is translated as CASSRNRGPNTGE. The full CDR3 protein reads CASSRNRGPNTGELFF.

Notes on this clone: The read terminates 3 residues ahead of where the CDR3 ends, so the germline J gene completes it. V gene TRBV5-1 combines with J gene TRBJ1-6; no definite D call. The V end was cut by 0 bases, the J end by 10 bases, with 14 bases between. CDR1 is SGHRS, CDR2 YFSETQ, per germline. This CDR3 contains 15 residues. CDR3 DNA, as far as it was read: TGCGCCAGCAGCTTGGCCGTCGTTCAAGGGTCACCC. This codes for CASSLAVVQGSP. From start to end, the CDR3 is CASSLAVVQGSPLHF.

As for this clone: The CDR3 end lies 3 residues beyond the end of the read and is filled in from the germline J gene. This chain uses TRBV4-2 with TRBJ2-7, with 12 bases fitting TRBD2. The V gene end was trimmed by 2 bases and the J gene end by 4 bases; junction bases not matched to a gene: 6. The CDR3 spans 16 residues. The germline CDR1 and CDR2 sequences are LGHNA and YNFKEQ. The CDR3: CASSQPLAGGAYEQYF. Partial CDR3 DNA: TGTGCCAGCAGCCAACCACTAGCGGGGGGAGCTTACGAG.